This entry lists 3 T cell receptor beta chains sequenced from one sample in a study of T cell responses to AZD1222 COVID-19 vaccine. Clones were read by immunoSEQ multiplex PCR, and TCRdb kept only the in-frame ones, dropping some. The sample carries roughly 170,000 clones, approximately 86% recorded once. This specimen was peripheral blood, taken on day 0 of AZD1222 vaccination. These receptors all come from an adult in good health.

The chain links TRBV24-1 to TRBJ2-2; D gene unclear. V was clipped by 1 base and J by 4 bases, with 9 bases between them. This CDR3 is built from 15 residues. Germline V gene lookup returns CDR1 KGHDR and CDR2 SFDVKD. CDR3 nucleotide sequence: TGTGCCACCAGTGATTTTGGGCAGGCCACCGGGGAGCTGTTTTTT. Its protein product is CATSDFGQATGELFF.

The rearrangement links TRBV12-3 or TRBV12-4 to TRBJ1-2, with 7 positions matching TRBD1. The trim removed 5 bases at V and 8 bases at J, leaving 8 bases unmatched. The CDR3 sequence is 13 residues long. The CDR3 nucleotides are TGTGCCAGCAGTCCAGACAGGGCACGCGGCTACACCTTC. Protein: CASSPDRARGYTF.

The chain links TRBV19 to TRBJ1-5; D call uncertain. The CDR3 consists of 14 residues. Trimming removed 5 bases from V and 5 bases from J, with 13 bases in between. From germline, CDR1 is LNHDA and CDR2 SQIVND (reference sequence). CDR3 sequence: CASSRPDGYQPQHF. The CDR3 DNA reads TGTGCCAGTAGTCGTCCGGATGGATATCAGCCCCAGCATTTT.